The following is a T cell receptor (beta chain) sequence with its context. The CDR3 extends over 14 amino acids. V lost 5 bases to trimming and J lost 5 bases; unmatched junction nucleotides: 5. The germline CDR1 and CDR2 sequences are MGHDK and SYGVNS. The data were produced by immunoSEQ multiplex PCR, yet TCRdb's version contains in-frame clones alone and is incomplete. The sample yields over 50,000 clones, 85% to 95% seen once. The data originate from a study of T cell changes during pregnancy in multiple sclerosis. This chain links TRBV25-1 with TRBJ1-4; 7 bases match TRBD1. This receptor was taken from a female donor with multiple sclerosis, enrolled in a pregnancy study. This sample comprised CD4+ T cells from peripheral blood mononuclear cells, obtained in the third trimester of pregnancy. The CDR3 sequence is CASSPGQLNEKLFF. CDR3 sequence (DNA): TGTGCCAGCAGTCCGGGACAGCTGAATGAAAAACTGTTTTTT.